A selection of T cell receptor beta chains follows, all from one sample in a study of OX40 agonist ivuxolimab in advanced cancers. The data were produced by immunoSEQ multiplex PCR, yet TCRdb's version contains in-frame clones alone and is incomplete. The data contain more than 100,000 clones, around 87% of them singletons. Sample: CD4+ or CD8+ T cells sorted from blood, taken in a trial of the OX40 agonist ivuxolimab. Every receptor here comes from an adult with an advanced solid tumor such as melanoma, head and neck, liver or kidney cancer. CDR3s include the opening cysteine and the closing phenylalanine or tryptophan. The order of the fields is J gene, clone size, V gene, D gene, CDR3 protein, CDR3 DNA. D genes are given only for firm matches. A row's size may be missing; if present it is once, few, many or a size class.

J gene: TRBJ1-5
clone size: once
V gene: TRBV28
D gene: TRBD1
CDR3 protein: CASSKRTGNQPQHF
CDR3 DNA: TGTGCCAGCAGTAAACGGACAGGTAATCAGCCCCAGCATTTT

J gene: TRBJ2-5
clone size: -
V gene: TRBV11-3
D gene: TRBD2
CDR3 protein: CASSTGLAGQEETQYF
CDR3 DNA: TGTGCCAGCAGCACGGGACTAGCGGGGCAAGAAGAGACCCAGTACTTC

J gene: TRBJ2-2
clone size: -
V gene: TRBV9
D gene: TRBD2
CDR3 protein: CASSVARRASGGDTGELFF
CDR3 DNA: TGTGCCAGCAGCGTAGCTAGGCGGGCTAGCGGAGGCGACACCGGGGAGCTGTTTTTT

J gene: TRBJ1-3
clone size: -
V gene: TRBV7-2
D gene: -
CDR3 protein: CASSLYGNTIYF
CDR3 DNA: TGTGCCAGCAGCTTATATGGAAACACCATATATTTT

J gene: TRBJ1-5
clone size: -
V gene: TRBV4-3
D gene: -
CDR3 protein: CASSQDSNSNQPQHF
CDR3 DNA: TGCGCCAGCAGCCAAGATTCGAATAGCAATCAGCCCCAGCATTTT

J gene: TRBJ1-1
clone size: once
V gene: TRBV20-1
D gene: -
CDR3 protein: CSAASSEAFF
CDR3 DNA: TGCAGTGCTGCATCTTCAGAAGCTTTCTTT

J gene: TRBJ1-5
clone size: few
V gene: TRBV30
D gene: TRBD1
CDR3 protein: CAWGQGSNQPQHF
CDR3 DNA: TGTGCCTGGGGACAGGGTAGCAATCAGCCCCAGCATTTT

J gene: TRBJ1-4
clone size: -
V gene: TRBV28
D gene: -
CDR3 protein: CASSPHDSEEKLFF
CDR3 DNA: TGTGCCAGCAGTCCCCACGACAGCGAAGAAAAACTGTTTTTT

J gene: TRBJ2-5
clone size: -
V gene: TRBV5-1
D gene: -
CDR3 protein: CASSLAGTHQETQYF
CDR3 DNA: TGCGCCAGCAGCTTGGCCGGAACTCACCAAGAGACCCAGTACTTC

J gene: TRBJ2-7
clone size: -
V gene: TRBV29-1
D gene: -
CDR3 protein: CSVEGGLTDSYEQYF
CDR3 DNA: TGCAGCGTTGAAGGCGGCCTAACGGACTCCTACGAGCAGTACTTC

J gene: TRBJ2-1
clone size: -
V gene: TRBV6-1
D gene: -
CDR3 protein: CASSDSYNEQFF
CDR3 DNA: TGTGCCAGCAGTGACTCATACAATGAGCAGTTCTTC

J gene: TRBJ1-1
clone size: -
V gene: TRBV10-3
D gene: -
CDR3 protein: CAISESQIYTEAFF
CDR3 DNA: TGTGCCATCAGTGAGTCGCAGATTTACACTGAAGCTTTCTTT

J gene: TRBJ1-2
clone size: once
V gene: TRBV5-4
D gene: -
CDR3 protein: CASSLEVGHGYTF
CDR3 DNA: TGTGCCAGCAGCTTGGAGGTGGGACATGGCTACACCTTC

J gene: TRBJ2-1
clone size: -
V gene: TRBV6-1
D gene: TRBD2
CDR3 protein: CASSESGGTYNEQFF
CDR3 DNA: TGTGCCAGCAGTGAAAGCGGGGGAACTTACAATGAGCAGTTCTTC

J gene: TRBJ2-4
clone size: -
V gene: TRBV11-2
D gene: -
CDR3 protein: CASSAGDRRIKNIQYF
CDR3 DNA: TGTGCCAGCAGCGCGGGGGACAGGAGAATCAAAAACATTCAGTACTTC

J gene: TRBJ2-3
clone size: -
V gene: TRBV7-9
D gene: TRBD2
CDR3 protein: CASRGGTADTQYF
CDR3 DNA: TGTGCCAGCCGCGGGGGAACAGCAGATACGCAGTATTTT

J gene: TRBJ1-5
clone size: -
V gene: TRBV19
D gene: -
CDR3 protein: CASSPQGRAQPQHF
CDR3 DNA: TGTGCCAGTAGTCCACAGGGTAGGGCTCAGCCCCAGCATTTT

J gene: TRBJ1-6
clone size: -
V gene: TRBV6-5
D gene: -
CDR3 protein: CASGITTEYNSPLHF
CDR3 DNA: TGTGCCAGCGGAATCACGACAGAATATAATTCACCCCTCCACTTT

J gene: TRBJ2-2
clone size: -
V gene: TRBV7-2
D gene: -
CDR3 protein: CASSPRRKTGELFF
CDR3 DNA: TGTGCCAGCAGCCCCCGGCGCAAAACCGGGGAGCTGTTTTTT

J gene: TRBJ1-2
clone size: -
V gene: TRBV2
D gene: -
CDR3 protein: CASGGAGVNYGYTF
CDR3 DNA: TGTGCCAGCGGCGGGGCAGGGGTCAACTATGGCTACACCTTC

J gene: TRBJ2-5
clone size: -
V gene: TRBV7-8
D gene: TRBD1
CDR3 protein: CASSLSRDRPIRETQYF
CDR3 DNA: TGTGCCAGCAGCTTGAGTAGGGACAGGCCGATTCGAGAGACCCAGTACTTC

J gene: TRBJ2-3
clone size: -
V gene: TRBV6-1
D gene: TRBD2
CDR3 protein: CASSEGWGREGADTQYF
CDR3 DNA: TGTGCCAGCAGTGAAGGGTGGGGCAGGGAGGGAGCAGATACGCAGTATTTT

J gene: TRBJ2-5
clone size: -
V gene: TRBV28
D gene: -
CDR3 protein: CASSLGGMETQYF
CDR3 DNA: TGTGCCAGCAGTTTAGGCGGTATGGAGACCCAGTACTTC

J gene: TRBJ1-6
clone size: -
V gene: TRBV19
D gene: TRBD1
CDR3 protein: CASSIRRGTVNSPLHF
CDR3 DNA: TGTGCCAGTAGTATACGCCGGGGGACAGTTAATTCACCCCTCCACTTT

J gene: TRBJ1-2
clone size: -
V gene: TRBV6-5
D gene: -
CDR3 protein: CASSDPGSLYGYTF
CDR3 DNA: TGTGCCAGCAGTGATCCCGGCTCGCTCTATGGCTACACCTTC

J gene: TRBJ1-3
clone size: -
V gene: TRBV28
D gene: TRBD1
CDR3 protein: CASSPGQVSGNTIYF
CDR3 DNA: TGTGCCAGCAGCCCGGGACAGGTCTCTGGAAACACCATATATTTT

J gene: TRBJ2-3
clone size: -
V gene: TRBV10-3
D gene: -
CDR3 protein: CAIRGGPKNTDTQYF
CDR3 DNA: TGTGCCATCAGGGGGGGTCCTAAAAACACAGATACGCAGTATTTT

J gene: TRBJ1-1
clone size: -
V gene: TRBV6-1
D gene: TRBD1
CDR3 protein: CASSALRAGGGTEAFF
CDR3 DNA: TGTGCCAGCAGTGCCCTGAGGGCAGGGGGAGGCACTGAAGCTTTCTTT

J gene: TRBJ1-4
clone size: -
V gene: TRBV27
D gene: -
CDR3 protein: CASRRDGPFATNEKLFF
CDR3 DNA: TGTGCCAGCAGACGGGACGGACCATTTGCAACTAATGAAAAACTGTTTTTT

J gene: TRBJ2-1
clone size: -
V gene: TRBV6-6
D gene: TRBD2
CDR3 protein: CASSLSGEGEQFF
CDR3 DNA: TGTGCCAGCAGCCTCTCTGGGGAGGGTGAGCAGTTCTTC

J gene: TRBJ2-3
clone size: -
V gene: TRBV5-5
D gene: -
CDR3 protein: CASSYTGTTATDTQYF
CDR3 DNA: TGTGCCAGCAGCTATACCGGGACAACCGCCACAGATACGCAGTATTTT

J gene: TRBJ2-2
clone size: -
V gene: TRBV9
D gene: -
CDR3 protein: CASSVALGGELFF
CDR3 DNA: TGTGCCAGCAGCGTAGCTCTCGGCGGGGAGCTGTTTTTT

J gene: TRBJ1-5
clone size: -
V gene: TRBV5-4
D gene: TRBD1
CDR3 protein: CASSRQGINQPQHF
CDR3 DNA: TGTGCCAGCAGCCGACAGGGGATTAATCAGCCCCAGCATTTT

J gene: TRBJ2-5
clone size: -
V gene: TRBV15
D gene: -
CDR3 protein: CATSRRGGEETQYF
CDR3 DNA: TGTGCCACCAGCAGGCGAGGGGGGGAGGAGACCCAGTACTTC

J gene: TRBJ2-4
clone size: -
V gene: TRBV10-3
D gene: TRBD2
CDR3 protein: CAISESGGENIQYF
CDR3 DNA: TGTGCCATCAGTGAGAGCGGGGGGGAAAACATTCAGTACTTC

J gene: TRBJ1-1
clone size: -
V gene: TRBV5-1
D gene: -
CDR3 protein: CASSLDPGLGTEAFF
CDR3 DNA: TGCGCCAGCAGCTTGGATCCGGGGCTGGGCACTGAAGCTTTCTTT

J gene: TRBJ2-1
clone size: -
V gene: TRBV9
D gene: TRBD1
CDR3 protein: CASSRPGQGYNEQFF
CDR3 DNA: TGTGCCAGCAGCCGGCCGGGACAGGGCTACAATGAGCAGTTCTTC

J gene: TRBJ2-5
clone size: -
V gene: TRBV11-2
D gene: -
CDR3 protein: CASSPHSETQYF
CDR3 DNA: TGTGCCAGCAGCCCACACTCGGAGACCCAGTACTTC

J gene: TRBJ1-1
clone size: -
V gene: TRBV28
D gene: -
CDR3 protein: CASSLGGTNTEAFF
CDR3 DNA: TGTGCCAGCAGCCTGGGGGGGACTAACACTGAAGCTTTCTTT

J gene: TRBJ1-5
clone size: -
V gene: TRBV2
D gene: -
CDR3 protein: CASSLVGGGEPQHF
CDR3 DNA: TGTGCCAGCAGTCTTGTGGGAGGTGGGGAGCCCCAGCATTTT

J gene: TRBJ2-5
clone size: -
V gene: TRBV18
D gene: -
CDR3 protein: CASSPPNSGQQETQYF
CDR3 DNA: TGTGCCAGCTCACCACCAAACTCAGGACAGCAAGAGACCCAGTACTTC

J gene: TRBJ1-2
clone size: -
V gene: TRBV29-1
D gene: -
CDR3 protein: CSVELSINYGYTF
CDR3 DNA: TGCAGCGTTGAGCTAAGCATTAACTATGGCTACACCTTC

J gene: TRBJ1-1
clone size: -
V gene: TRBV11-1
D gene: -
CDR3 protein: CASSSLGTEAFF
CDR3 DNA: TGTGCCAGCAGCTCCCTCGGCACTGAAGCTTTCTTT

J gene: TRBJ2-7
clone size: -
V gene: TRBV18
D gene: -
CDR3 protein: CASSLREDEQYF
CDR3 DNA: TGTGCCAGCTCCCTCAGGGAAGACGAGCAGTACTTC

J gene: TRBJ2-7
clone size: -
V gene: TRBV19
D gene: TRBD1
CDR3 protein: CASSRDSSYEQYF
CDR3 DNA: TGTGCCAGTAGTAGGGACAGTTCCTACGAGCAGTACTTC

J gene: TRBJ1-1
clone size: once
V gene: TRBV5-1
D gene: -
CDR3 protein: CASSSRMNTEAFF
CDR3 DNA: TGCGCCAGCAGCTCCAGAATGAACACTGAAGCTTTCTTT

J gene: TRBJ1-5
clone size: -
V gene: TRBV6-5
D gene: TRBD1
CDR3 protein: CASSTQGAPSQPQHF
CDR3 DNA: TGTGCCAGCAGCACACAGGGGGCGCCTTCCCAGCCCCAGCATTTT

J gene: TRBJ1-6
clone size: -
V gene: TRBV18
D gene: TRBD1
CDR3 protein: CASSPKTGYNSPLHF
CDR3 DNA: TGTGCCAGCTCACCAAAGACAGGGTATAATTCACCCCTCCACTTT

J gene: TRBJ2-5
clone size: -
V gene: TRBV28
D gene: -
CDR3 protein: CASYEGETQYF
CDR3 DNA: TGTGCCAGCTACGAGGGAGAGACCCAGTACTTC

J gene: TRBJ2-7
clone size: -
V gene: TRBV6-5
D gene: -
CDR3 protein: CASRPLTGGIYEQYF
CDR3 DNA: TGTGCCAGCAGACCGCTTACTGGAGGAATCTACGAGCAGTACTTC

J gene: TRBJ1-6
clone size: -
V gene: TRBV28
D gene: TRBD1
CDR3 protein: CASTRGQHNSPLHF
CDR3 DNA: TGTGCCAGCACTAGGGGACAGCATAATTCACCCCTCCACTTT

J gene: TRBJ2-7
clone size: -
V gene: TRBV7-2
D gene: TRBD2
CDR3 protein: CASSPAGSGGYEQYF
CDR3 DNA: TGTGCCAGCAGCCCCGCGGGTAGCGGGGGTTACGAGCAGTACTTC

J gene: TRBJ2-5
clone size: -
V gene: TRBV2
D gene: -
CDR3 protein: CASRARSGGETQYF
CDR3 DNA: TGTGCCAGCAGAGCGCGTTCAGGAGGAGAGACCCAGTACTTC

J gene: TRBJ2-5
clone size: -
V gene: TRBV7-2
D gene: -
CDR3 protein: CASSPGVKETQYF
CDR3 DNA: TGTGCCAGCAGCCCGGGGGTTAAAGAGACCCAGTACTTC

J gene: TRBJ2-1
clone size: -
V gene: TRBV6-6
D gene: -
CDR3 protein: CASRSPEEGYNEQFF
CDR3 DNA: TGTGCCAGCAGGAGCCCAGAGGAAGGCTACAATGAGCAGTTCTTC